This TCR beta chain was recovered during a study of T cell responses to AZD1222 COVID-19 vaccine. This clone was seen a single time. Its target is not known. Germline assignment: CDR1 SNHLY and CDR2 FYNNEI. This CDR3 has 13 residues. With 4 bases removed from V and 3 bases from J, the gap between germline ends came to 9 bases. Study-wide results and limits: Regions 160-218 and 743-854 held dominance among vaccine-associated CD4 TCRs, which spanned spike. An increase in Spike-specific TCR breadth and depth was observed after two AZD1222 doses.

Assay used: immunoSEQ multiplex PCR; TCRdb lists only in-frame clones, some missing. This table has tens of thousands of clones, approximately 80% appearing once. The chain employs TRBV2 and TRBJ1-1; the D is unclear. Material: peripheral blood, obtained 28 days after the second AZD1222 dose. The TCR was taken from an adult who received the AZD1222 COVID-19 vaccine. The CDR3 nucleotides read TGTGCCAGCAGTGCGTGGGGATACACTGAAGCTTTCTTT. It encodes CASSAWGYTEAFF.